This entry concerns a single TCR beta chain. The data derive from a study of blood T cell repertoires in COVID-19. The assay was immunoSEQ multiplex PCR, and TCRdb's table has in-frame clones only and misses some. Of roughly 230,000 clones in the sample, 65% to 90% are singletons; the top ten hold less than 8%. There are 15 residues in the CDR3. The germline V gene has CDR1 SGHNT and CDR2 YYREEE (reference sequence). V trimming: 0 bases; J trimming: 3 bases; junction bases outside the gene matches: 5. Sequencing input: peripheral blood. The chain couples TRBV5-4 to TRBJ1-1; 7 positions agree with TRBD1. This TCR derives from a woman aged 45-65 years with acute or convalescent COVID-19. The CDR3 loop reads CASSLVGRGDTEAFF. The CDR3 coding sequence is TGTGCCAGCAGCTTGGTGGGCAGGGGGGACACTGAAGCTTTCTTT.